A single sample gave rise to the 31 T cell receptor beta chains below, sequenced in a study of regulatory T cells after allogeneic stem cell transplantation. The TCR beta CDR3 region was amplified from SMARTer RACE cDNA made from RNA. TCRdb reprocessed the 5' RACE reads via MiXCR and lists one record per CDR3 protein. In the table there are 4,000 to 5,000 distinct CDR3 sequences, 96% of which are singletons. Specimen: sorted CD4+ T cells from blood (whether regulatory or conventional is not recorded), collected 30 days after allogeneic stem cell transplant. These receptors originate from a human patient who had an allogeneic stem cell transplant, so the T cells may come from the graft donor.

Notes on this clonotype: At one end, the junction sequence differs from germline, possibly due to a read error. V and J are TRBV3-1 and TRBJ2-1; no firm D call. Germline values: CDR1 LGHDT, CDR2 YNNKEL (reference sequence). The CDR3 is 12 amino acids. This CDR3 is CTSSQDPNEQFF. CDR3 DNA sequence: TGTACCAGCAGCCAAGATCCCAATGAGCAGTTCTTC.

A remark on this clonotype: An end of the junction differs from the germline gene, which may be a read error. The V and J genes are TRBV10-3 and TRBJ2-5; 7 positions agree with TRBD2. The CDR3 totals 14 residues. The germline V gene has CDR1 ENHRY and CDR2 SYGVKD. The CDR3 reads CANRSEVGGETQSF. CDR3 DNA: TGTGCCAACAGGTCCGAGGTGGGGGGGGAGACCCAGTCCTTC.

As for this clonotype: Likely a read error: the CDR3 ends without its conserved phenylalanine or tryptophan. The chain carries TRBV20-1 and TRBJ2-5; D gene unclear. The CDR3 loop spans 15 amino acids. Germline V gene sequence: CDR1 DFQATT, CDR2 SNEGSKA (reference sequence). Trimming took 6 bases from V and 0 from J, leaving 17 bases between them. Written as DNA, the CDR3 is TGCAGTGCCACCCCGACTCGCGCCGACCAAGAGACCCAGTACTTG. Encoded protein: CSATPTRADQETQYL.

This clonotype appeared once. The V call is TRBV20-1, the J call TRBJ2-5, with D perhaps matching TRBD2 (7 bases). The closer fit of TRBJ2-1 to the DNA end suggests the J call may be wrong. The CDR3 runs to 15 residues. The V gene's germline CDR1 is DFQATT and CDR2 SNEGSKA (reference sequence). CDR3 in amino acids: CSGRATSRGQEAQFF. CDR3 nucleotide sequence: TGCAGCGGCAGAGCGACTAGCAGGGGCCAAGAGGCCCAGTTCTTC.

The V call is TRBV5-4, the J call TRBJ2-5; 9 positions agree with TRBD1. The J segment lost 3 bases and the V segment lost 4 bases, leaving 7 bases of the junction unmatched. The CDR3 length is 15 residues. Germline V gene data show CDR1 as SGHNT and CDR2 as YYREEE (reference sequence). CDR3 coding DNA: TGTGCCAGCAGCATAAAGGGACAGGGAAAAGAGACCCAGTACTTC. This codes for CASSIKGQGKETQYF.

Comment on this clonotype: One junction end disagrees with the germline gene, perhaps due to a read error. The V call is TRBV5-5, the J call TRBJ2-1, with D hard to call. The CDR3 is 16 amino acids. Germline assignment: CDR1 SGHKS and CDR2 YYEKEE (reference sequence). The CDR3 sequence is CASSLVARRRSNEQFF. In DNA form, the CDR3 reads TGCGCCAGCAGCTTGGTCGCGCGGCGCCGCTCCAATGAGCAGTTCTTC.

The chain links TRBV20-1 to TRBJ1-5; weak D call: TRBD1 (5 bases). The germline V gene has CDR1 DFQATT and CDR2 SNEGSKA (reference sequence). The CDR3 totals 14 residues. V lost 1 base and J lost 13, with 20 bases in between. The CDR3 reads CSARGPLTAGEQHF. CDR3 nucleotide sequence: TGCAGTGCTAGAGGTCCGCTGACAGCGGGGGAACAGCATTTT.

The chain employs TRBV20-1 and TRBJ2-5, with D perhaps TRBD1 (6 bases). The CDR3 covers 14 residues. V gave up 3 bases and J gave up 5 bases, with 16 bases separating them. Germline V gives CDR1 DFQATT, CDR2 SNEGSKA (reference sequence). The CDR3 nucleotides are TGCAGTGCTAGGGTCTGGGGGCGCCGGGAGACCCAGTACTTC. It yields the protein CSARVWGRRETQYF.

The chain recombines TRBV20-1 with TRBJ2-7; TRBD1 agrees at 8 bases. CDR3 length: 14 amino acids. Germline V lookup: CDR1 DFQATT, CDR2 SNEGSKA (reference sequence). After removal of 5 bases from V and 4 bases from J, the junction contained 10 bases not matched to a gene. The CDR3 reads CSAGGPRQGYEQYF. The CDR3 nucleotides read TGCAGTGCTGGAGGCCCCAGACAGGGGTACGAGCAGTACTTC.

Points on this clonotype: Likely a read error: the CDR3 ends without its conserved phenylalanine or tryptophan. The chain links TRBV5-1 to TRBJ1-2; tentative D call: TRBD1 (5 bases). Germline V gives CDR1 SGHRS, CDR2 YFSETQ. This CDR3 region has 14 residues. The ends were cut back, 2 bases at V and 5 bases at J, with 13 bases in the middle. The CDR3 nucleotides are TGCGCCAGCAGCTTTCTGGGGGGAACATATGGCTACACCTGC. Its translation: CASSFLGGTYGYTC.

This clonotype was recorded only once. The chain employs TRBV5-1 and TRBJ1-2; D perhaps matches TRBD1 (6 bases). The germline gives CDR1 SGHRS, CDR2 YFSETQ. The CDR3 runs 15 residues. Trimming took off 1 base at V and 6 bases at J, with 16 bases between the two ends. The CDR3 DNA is TGCGCCAGCAGCTTGACGGGGGACACGGATGATGGCTACACCTTC. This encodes CASSLTGDTDDGYTF.

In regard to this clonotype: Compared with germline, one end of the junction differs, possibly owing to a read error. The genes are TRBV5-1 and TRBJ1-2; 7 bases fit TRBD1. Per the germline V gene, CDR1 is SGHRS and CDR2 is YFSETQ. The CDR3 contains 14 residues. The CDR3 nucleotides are TGCTCCAGCAGCTTGCAGGGGGGGACCTATGGCTACACCTTC. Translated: CSSSLQGGTYGYTF.

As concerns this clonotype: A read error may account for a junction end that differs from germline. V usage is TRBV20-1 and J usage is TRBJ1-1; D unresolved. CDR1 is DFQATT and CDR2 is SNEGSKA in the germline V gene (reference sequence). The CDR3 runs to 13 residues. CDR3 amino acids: CSARRVGYTEAFF. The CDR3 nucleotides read TGCAGTGCTAGAAGAGTCGGGTACACTGAAGCGTTCTTT.

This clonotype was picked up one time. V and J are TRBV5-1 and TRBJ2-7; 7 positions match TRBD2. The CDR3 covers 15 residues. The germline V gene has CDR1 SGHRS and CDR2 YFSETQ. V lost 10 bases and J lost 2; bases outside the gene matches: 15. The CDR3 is CACFFLAAPTYEQYF. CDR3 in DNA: TGCGCCTGCTTCTTCCTAGCGGCCCCCACCTACGAGCAGTACTTC.

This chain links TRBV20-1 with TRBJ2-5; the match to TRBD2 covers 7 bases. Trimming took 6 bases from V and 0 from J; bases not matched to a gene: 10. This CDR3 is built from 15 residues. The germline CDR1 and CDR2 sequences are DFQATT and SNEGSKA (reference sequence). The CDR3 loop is CSATPASGDQETQYF. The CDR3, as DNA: TGCAGTGCCACGCCAGCTAGCGGCGACCAAGAGACCCAGTACTTC.

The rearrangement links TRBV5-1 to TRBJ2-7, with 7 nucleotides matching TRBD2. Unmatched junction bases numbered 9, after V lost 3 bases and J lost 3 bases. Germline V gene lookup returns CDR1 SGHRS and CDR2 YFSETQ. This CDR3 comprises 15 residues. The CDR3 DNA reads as TGCGCCAGCAGCTGGGATGCGGGAGACTTCTACGAGCAGTACTTC. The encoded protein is CASSWDAGDFYEQYF.

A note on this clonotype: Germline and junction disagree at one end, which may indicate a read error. In nucleotides, the CDR3 is TGCGCCAGCAGCTTGAGGGGGGAGTCGGACTATGACTCCTCCTTC. It is translated as CASSLRGESDYDSSF. The chain couples TRBV5-1 to TRBJ1-2, with D possibly TRBD1 on 6 matching bases. Germline V gives CDR1 SGHRS, CDR2 YFSETQ. The CDR3 has 15 amino acids. The full variable domain, its missing parts supplied by reference TRBV5-1 and TRBJ1-2, is KAGVTQTPRYLIKTRGQQVTLSCSPISGHRSVSWYQQTPGQGLQFLFEYFSETQRNKGNFPGRFSGRQFSNSRSEMNVSTLELGDSALYLCASSLRGESDYDSSFGSGTRLTVV.

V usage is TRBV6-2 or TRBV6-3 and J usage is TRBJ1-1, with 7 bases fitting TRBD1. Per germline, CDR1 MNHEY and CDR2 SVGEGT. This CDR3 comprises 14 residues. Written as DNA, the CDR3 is TGTGCTATCAGTCTGACAGGGATGAACACTGAAGCTTTCTTT. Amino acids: CAISLTGMNTEAFF.

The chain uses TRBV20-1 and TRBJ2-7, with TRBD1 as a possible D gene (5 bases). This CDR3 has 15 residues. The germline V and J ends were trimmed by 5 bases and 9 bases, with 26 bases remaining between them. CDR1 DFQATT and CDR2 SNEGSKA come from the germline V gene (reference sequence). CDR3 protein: CSAGVGAGWSCGQYF. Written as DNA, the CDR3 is TGCAGTGCTGGGGTAGGGGCAGGTTGGTCCTGCGGGCAGTACTTC.

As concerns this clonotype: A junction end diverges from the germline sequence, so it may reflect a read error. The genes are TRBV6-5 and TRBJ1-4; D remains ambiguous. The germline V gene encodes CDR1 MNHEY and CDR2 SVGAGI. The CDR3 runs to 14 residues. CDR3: CASERKGTNEKLFF. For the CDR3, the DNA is TGTGCCAGCGAAAGAAAGGGAACTAATGAAAAGCTGTTTTTT.

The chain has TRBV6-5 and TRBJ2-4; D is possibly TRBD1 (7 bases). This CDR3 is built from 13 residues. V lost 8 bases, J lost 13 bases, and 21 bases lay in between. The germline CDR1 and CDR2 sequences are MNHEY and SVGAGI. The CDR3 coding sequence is TGTGCCAGCCGTCAGGGGGGCAAAAACAAGCAGTACTTC. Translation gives CASRQGGKNKQYF.

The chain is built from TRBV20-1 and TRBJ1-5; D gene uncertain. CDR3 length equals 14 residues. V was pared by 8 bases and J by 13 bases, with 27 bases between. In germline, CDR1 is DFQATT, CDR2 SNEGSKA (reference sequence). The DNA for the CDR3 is TGCAGTAGTAGTTCGGGAATGGGCAATCAGCAGCAGCATTTT. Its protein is CSSSSGMGNQQQHF.

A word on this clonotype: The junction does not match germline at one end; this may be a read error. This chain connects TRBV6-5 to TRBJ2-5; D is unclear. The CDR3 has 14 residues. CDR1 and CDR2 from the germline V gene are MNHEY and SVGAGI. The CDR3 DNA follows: TGTGCCAGCAGTCCGCTGGTCGGCCAACAGACCCAGTACTTC. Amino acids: CASSPLVGQQTQYF.

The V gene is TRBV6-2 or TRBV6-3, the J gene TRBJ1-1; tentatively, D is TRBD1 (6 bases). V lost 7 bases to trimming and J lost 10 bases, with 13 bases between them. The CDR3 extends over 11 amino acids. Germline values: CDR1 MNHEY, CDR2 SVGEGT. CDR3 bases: TGTGCCAGCACTTCGACAGGTGGAGCTTTCTTT. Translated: CASTSTGGAFF.

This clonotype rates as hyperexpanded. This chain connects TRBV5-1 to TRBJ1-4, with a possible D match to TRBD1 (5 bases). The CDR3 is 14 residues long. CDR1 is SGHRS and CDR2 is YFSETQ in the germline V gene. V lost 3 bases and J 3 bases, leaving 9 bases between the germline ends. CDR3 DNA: TGCGCCAGCAGCTCCGGGACGTCTAATGAAAAACTGTTTTTT. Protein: CASSSGTSNEKLFF.

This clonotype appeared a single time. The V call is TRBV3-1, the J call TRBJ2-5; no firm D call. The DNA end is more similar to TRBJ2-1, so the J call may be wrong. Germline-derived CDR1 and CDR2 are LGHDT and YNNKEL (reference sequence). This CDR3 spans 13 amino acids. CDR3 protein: CASGLGLQDAQFF. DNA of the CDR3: TGTGCCAGCGGCTTGGGCCTCCAAGATGCCCAGTTCTTC.

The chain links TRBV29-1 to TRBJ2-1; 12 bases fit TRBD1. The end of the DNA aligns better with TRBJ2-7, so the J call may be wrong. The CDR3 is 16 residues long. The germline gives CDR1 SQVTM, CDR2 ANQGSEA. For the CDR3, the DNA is TGCAGCGTGACCCGCGGGACAGGGGGCTGCTACAATGAGCAGTACTTC. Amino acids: CSVTRGTGGCYNEQYF.

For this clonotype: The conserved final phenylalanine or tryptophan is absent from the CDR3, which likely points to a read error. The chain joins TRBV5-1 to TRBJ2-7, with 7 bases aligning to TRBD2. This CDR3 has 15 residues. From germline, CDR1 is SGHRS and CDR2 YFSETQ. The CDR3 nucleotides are TGCGCCAGCAGCTTGAATGCGGGAGACTTCTACAAGCAGTACAAC. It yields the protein CASSLNAGDFYKQYN.

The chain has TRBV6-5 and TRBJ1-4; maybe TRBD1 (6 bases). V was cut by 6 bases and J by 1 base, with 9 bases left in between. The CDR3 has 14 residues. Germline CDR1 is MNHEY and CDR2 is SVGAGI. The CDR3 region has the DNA TGTGCCAGCAGCAGACAGGTAACTAATGAAAAACTGTTTTTT. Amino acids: CASSRQVTNEKLFF.

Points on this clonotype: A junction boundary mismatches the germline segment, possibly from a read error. The CDR3 sequence: CAGSALGGDYF. In nucleotides, the CDR3 is TGCGCCGGCAGCGCACTGGGAGGGGATTACTTT. This chain uses TRBV20-1 with TRBJ1-1; maybe TRBD1 (5 bases). The length of the CDR3 is 11 residues. Looked up from germline, CDR1 is DFQATT and CDR2 is SNEGSKA (reference sequence).

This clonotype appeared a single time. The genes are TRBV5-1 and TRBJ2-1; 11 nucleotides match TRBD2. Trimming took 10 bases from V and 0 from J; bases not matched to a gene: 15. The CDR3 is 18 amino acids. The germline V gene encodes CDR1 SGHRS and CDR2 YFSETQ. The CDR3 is CAGCLGTSGSFSYNEQFF. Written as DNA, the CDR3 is TGCGCCGGCTGCTTGGGCACTAGCGGGAGTTTCTCCTACAATGAGCAGTTCTTC.